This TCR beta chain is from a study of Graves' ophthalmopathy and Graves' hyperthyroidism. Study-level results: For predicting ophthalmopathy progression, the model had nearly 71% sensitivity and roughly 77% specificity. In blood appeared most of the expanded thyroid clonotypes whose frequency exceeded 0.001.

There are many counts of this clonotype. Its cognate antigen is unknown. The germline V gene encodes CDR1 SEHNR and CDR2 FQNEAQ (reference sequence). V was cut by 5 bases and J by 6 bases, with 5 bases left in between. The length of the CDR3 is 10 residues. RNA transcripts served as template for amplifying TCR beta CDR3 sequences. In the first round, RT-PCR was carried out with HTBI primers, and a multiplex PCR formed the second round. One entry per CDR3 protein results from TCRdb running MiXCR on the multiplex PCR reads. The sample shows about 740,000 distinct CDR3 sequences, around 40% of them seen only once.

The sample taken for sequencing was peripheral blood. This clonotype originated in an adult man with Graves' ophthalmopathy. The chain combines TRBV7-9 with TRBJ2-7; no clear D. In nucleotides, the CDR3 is TGTGCCAGCAGCGGGGTCGAGCAGTACTTC. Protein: CASSGVEQYF.